This T cell receptor beta chain was documented in a study of blood T cell repertoires in COVID-19. About the study: Specimens from acute and convalescent COVID-19 originated in the United States, Italy and Spain. PBMCs, B-cell-depleted T cells, or T cells were the source of the cDNA or gDNA that made up the material.

Authors' methods: The assay estimated nucleated cells by amplifying reference gene primers. The protocol was immunoSEQ multiplex PCR, while the TCRdb copy is restricted to in-frame clones and leaves out a portion. From that table come the V and J calls and clone size; the DNA was used to work out D and trimming. Here the sample spans approximately 72,000 clones, 88% being singletons. The CDR3 extends over 17 amino acids. Trimming stripped 3 bases from V and 0 bases from J, with 20 bases between. The germline V gene has CDR1 SQVTM and CDR2 ANQGSEA. The genes are TRBV29-1 and TRBJ2-5, with TRBD1 as a possible D gene (5 bases). Sequenced input: peripheral blood. The clonotype was recovered from a man aged 50-60 years with acute or convalescent COVID-19. The CDR3 region is CSVDEMGQGSYQETQYF. DNA for the CDR3: TGCAGCGTTGATGAGATGGGGCAGGGATCATACCAAGAGACCCAGTACTTC.